This TCR beta chain is from a study of T cell clonality in common variable immunodeficiency. Broader study findings: The cause of increased CVID clonality remains unclear without subpopulation sequencing. CVID subjects shared fewer TCRbeta clones than healthy controls did. Fewer deletions and N-nucleotide insertions were reportedly seen in common variable immunodeficiency TCR beta sequences.

Of CVID subjects, roughly 15 were female and 25 to 30 male, mean age roughly 40. Replacement immunoglobulin had been given to every CVID subject for at least one year. Trimming at V came to 4 bases and at J to 4 bases, leaving 10 bases not matched to a gene. In germline, CDR1 is MNHNS, CDR2 SASEGT. The CDR3 is 16 residues long. This clone has a count of ten or more. As yet, its antigen is unknown. Read data end 3 residues before the CDR3 end; the end is taken from the germline J gene. Method: immunoSEQ multiplex PCR; TCRdb's copy keeps in-frame clones and lacks some. The sample shows about 25,000 clones, none of them appearing just once.

The clonotype originates from a human donor with common variable immunodeficiency. This chain uses TRBV6-1 with TRBJ2-5, with 9 bases identical to TRBD1. Material for sequencing was peripheral blood mononuclear cells. The CDR3 DNA, read in part, is TGTGCCAGCAGTGGGGGGACAGGGATATTGGGAGAGACC. This translates into CASSGGTGILGET. The full CDR3 reads CASSGGTGILGETQYF.